A selection of T cell receptor beta chains follows, all from one sample in a study of blood T cell repertoires in COVID-19. Sequenced by immunoSEQ multiplex PCR; TCRdb stores in-frame clones only, minus some. The sample lists about 260,000 clones; about 90% were seen once. Sample: peripheral blood. The receptors shown here come from a woman between 35 and 50 years old with acute or convalescent COVID-19. CDR3s include the opening cysteine and the closing phenylalanine or tryptophan. The D gene is left open where the match is weak. Size is omitted from some rows. Given values are once, few, many or a class for expanded clones.

TGTGCCATCACCCGGGATAGGAACACTGAAGCTTTCTTT	CAITRDRNTEAFF	.	.	TRBV10-3	TRBJ1-1
TGTGCCAGCAACCCAGGAGGTATAACTGAAGCTTTCTTT	CASNPGGITEAFF	once	.	TRBV2	TRBJ1-1
TGTGCCAGCAGTGGAAGCCAGGGGGTTTCACCCCTCCACTTT	CASSGSQGVSPLHF	.	TRBD1	TRBV2	TRBJ1-6
TGTGCCAGCGGGACTAGCGGGGGGGCAGCAGATACGCAGTATTTT	CASGTSGGAADTQYF	.	TRBD2	TRBV7-9	TRBJ2-3
TGCAGTGCTAGTCTCCCCTCAGCTAACTATGGCTACACCTTC	CSASLPSANYGYTF	.	.	TRBV20-1	TRBJ1-2
TGTGCCAGCAGTGAATTAGGAGCGGGGTGGCAGGATGAGCAGTTCTTC	CASSELGAGWQDEQFF	.	TRBD2	TRBV25-1	TRBJ2-1
TGTGCCTGGAGGGACACTAATCAGCCCCAGCATTTT	CAWRDTNQPQHF	.	.	TRBV30	TRBJ1-5
TGTGCCAGCAGTGACCCCCCAGAAGTGGAACGGGCCTACAATGAGCAGTTCTTC	CASSDPPEVERAYNEQFF	few	.	TRBV6-1	TRBJ2-1
TGTGCCAGCAGTTACGACCAGGGGAACACTGAAGCTTTCTTT	CASSYDQGNTEAFF	.	.	TRBV6-5	TRBJ1-1
TGCGCCAGCAGCGTAGACAGGGACACTGAAGCTTTCTTT	CASSVDRDTEAFF	.	TRBD1	TRBV5-1	TRBJ1-1
TGTGCCTGGAGTGTCGGCAGCGGGGGGTTGTTGGGGAATGAGCAGTTCTTC	CAWSVGSGGLLGNEQFF	.	TRBD2	TRBV30	TRBJ2-1
TGTGCCAGCAGCTTAGTTGGACAAGGGTCTACCCTGGGCGCTGAAGCTTTCTTT	CASSLVGQGSTLGAEAFF	.	.	TRBV13	TRBJ1-1
TGTGCCAGTACCGGGACAGCAGCGGGCAATCAGCCCCAGCATTTT	CASTGTAAGNQPQHF	.	TRBD1	TRBV19	TRBJ1-5
TGTGCCAGCAGCTTGTCTGTGAACACCGGGGAGCTGTTTTTT	CASSLSVNTGELFF	.	.	TRBV7-2	TRBJ2-2
TGTGCCAGCTCACCGGGACTTGGCACAGATACGCAGTATTTT	CASSPGLGTDTQYF	.	.	TRBV18	TRBJ2-3
TGTGCCAGCAGCCCGCCCAGGGGTATGGTTGTCTACACCTTC	CASSPPRGMVVYTF	.	.	TRBV9	TRBJ1-2
TGTGCCAGCTCACCACAGGGGTCCACAGATACGCAGTATTTT	CASSPQGSTDTQYF	.	.	TRBV18	TRBJ2-3
TGTGCCAGCATTCTTCAGGGCTCCAATGAGCAGTTCTTC	CASILQGSNEQFF	.	.	TRBV2	TRBJ2-1
TGTGCCAGCAGTGAAGCTTCCCTAGCGGTCAATGAGCAGTTCTTC	CASSEASLAVNEQFF	.	TRBD2	TRBV6-1	TRBJ2-1
TGTGCCAGCAGCGTGCACTGGGGACACAACAATGAGCAGTTCTTC	CASSVHWGHNNEQFF	once	.	TRBV9	TRBJ2-1
TGTGCCAGCAGTGAAGACCCGGGACACAGGAACACTGAAGCTTTCTTT	CASSEDPGHRNTEAFF	.	.	TRBV6-1	TRBJ1-1
TGTGCCAGCAGCTTGGTTGTCGACAGAGACTATGGCTACACCTTC	CASSLVVDRDYGYTF	.	.	TRBV5-6	TRBJ1-2
TGTGCCAGCAGTTGGGGACAGGGTGGCGGCTACACCTTC	CASSWGQGGGYTF	.	TRBD1	TRBV6-5	TRBJ1-2
TGTGCCAGCAGCGTCCGGGACTACAACTATGGCTACACCTTC	CASSVRDYNYGYTF	.	.	TRBV9	TRBJ1-2
TGCGCCAGCAGCTCAACCGCGGGACAGGGGTCTGGCTACACCTTC	CASSSTAGQGSGYTF	.	TRBD1	TRBV4-1	TRBJ1-2
TGTGCCAGCAGCGTAGTGGCCAGCACTGAAGCTTTCTTT	CASSVVASTEAFF	.	.	TRBV9	TRBJ1-1
TGTGCCTGGAGTACAAGGCGGGGGGGCCTGAATACGCAGTATTTT	CAWSTRRGGLNTQYF	.	TRBD2	TRBV30	TRBJ2-3
TGTGCCAGCAGCTTAGAGGGGATTGAAGCTTTCTTT	CASSLEGIEAFF	once	.	TRBV7-9	TRBJ1-1
TGTGCCAGCAGCCTAGCTGACAGGCCCTCCTACAATGAGCAGTTCTTC	CASSLADRPSYNEQFF	.	.	TRBV5-4	TRBJ2-1
TGTGCCACTTTCAGGGGGCCGCGGGCTGGCTACACCTTC	CATFRGPRAGYTF	.	TRBD1	TRBV6-5	TRBJ1-2
TGTGCCAGCAGTTTATCGTACAGGGTGGATGAGCAGTTCTTC	CASSLSYRVDEQFF	.	.	TRBV28	TRBJ2-1
TGTGCCAGCAGCCAGGGGGCGCACACAGATACGCAGTATTTT	CASSQGAHTDTQYF	.	TRBD1	TRBV2	TRBJ2-3
TGTGCCAGCTCACCCCCGGGGAGGGGAATTCAAGAGACCCAGTACTTC	CASSPPGRGIQETQYF	.	TRBD2	TRBV18	TRBJ2-5
TGTGCCAGCAGCGTAGGGGAGGGCGAATTTCAGCCCCAGCATTTT	CASSVGEGEFQPQHF	.	.	TRBV9	TRBJ1-5
TGTGCCAGCAGCCTGGGACAGGGGGAGGGCTACACCTTC	CASSLGQGEGYTF	once	TRBD1	TRBV5-6	TRBJ1-2
TGCGCCAGCAGCTCGGTGGGGACTAGCGGGGGGACGCAAGAGACCCAGTACTTC	CASSSVGTSGGTQETQYF	.	TRBD2	TRBV5-1	TRBJ2-5
TGTGCCAGCAGCCCAAGACAGGGGAGGGGGATCGATGAGCAGTTCTTC	CASSPRQGRGIDEQFF	.	.	TRBV9	TRBJ2-1
TGTGCCAGCAGTGAAGGAGCATCCAACCTTCTCGGTGGTCAGCCCCAGCATTTT	CASSEGASNLLGGQPQHF	.	.	TRBV6-1	TRBJ1-5
TGTGCCAGCACTGGGCGGGGGGCGCGGGGTGGCTACACCTTC	CASTGRGARGGYTF	.	.	TRBV6-5	TRBJ1-2
TGCAGTGCTAGTGAGCGGGGGGCCGCCTACAATGAGCAGTTCTTC	CSASERGAAYNEQFF	.	TRBD2	TRBV20-1	TRBJ2-1
TGTGCCACCCAGGGGGGTGGGGATGAAAAACTGTTTTTT	CATQGGGDEKLFF	.	TRBD1	TRBV10-3	TRBJ1-4
TGTGCCAGCAGTTTATTAGGGACAGGGGAGGGCTACACCTTC	CASSLLGTGEGYTF	.	TRBD1	TRBV28	TRBJ1-2
TGTGCCAGTAGGACTTTAAGGACAGGGGAAACTAATGAAAAACTGTTTTTT	CASRTLRTGETNEKLFF	.	TRBD1	TRBV19	TRBJ1-4
TGTGCCAGTAGTATAGGAAGCGGGGGGGCCAGTGTCGTCACCGGGGAGCTGTTTTTT	CASSIGSGGASVVTGELFF	.	TRBD2	TRBV19	TRBJ2-2
TGTGCCAGCAGAGCGGGCACCGGGGAGCTGTTTTTT	CASRAGTGELFF	.	.	TRBV6-5	TRBJ2-2
TGTGCCAGCTCAACGACAGGGAGTGACTATGGCTACACCTTC	CASSTTGSDYGYTF	.	TRBD1	TRBV18	TRBJ1-2
TGTGCCAGCAGCTTAGAGGGTGGAGGGCCCCAGCATTTT	CASSLEGGGPQHF	.	.	TRBV13	TRBJ1-5
TGTGCCAGCAGTTTCGGCGAGGGACAGCCCCAGCATTTT	CASSFGEGQPQHF	.	.	TRBV12-3/TRBV12-4	TRBJ1-5
TGTGCCATCAGTGACCCGACAGGGGGAAACACCATATATTTT	CAISDPTGGNTIYF	.	TRBD1	TRBV10-3	TRBJ1-3
TGCAGCGTTGAGAAGGGGGTGGGGAACACTGAAGCTTTCTTT	CSVEKGVGNTEAFF	.	.	TRBV29-1	TRBJ1-1
TGTGCCAGCAGCTTATACGGGGGGCCGAACACTGAAGCTTTCTTT	CASSLYGGPNTEAFF	.	.	TRBV7-3	TRBJ1-1
TGTGCCAGCAGCCTAACAGGGGGAGATTCACCCCTCCACTTT	CASSLTGGDSPLHF	.	TRBD1	TRBV3-1/TRBV3-2	TRBJ1-6
TGTGCCAGCAGCTCGGGGGACCTAGCCAAAAACATTCAGTACTTC	CASSSGDLAKNIQYF	.	.	TRBV7-9	TRBJ2-4
TGTGCCAGCAGTCCCCAGGCGTGGCCACTTACTAACTATGGCTACACCTTC	CASSPQAWPLTNYGYTF	once	.	TRBV6-2/TRBV6-3	TRBJ1-2